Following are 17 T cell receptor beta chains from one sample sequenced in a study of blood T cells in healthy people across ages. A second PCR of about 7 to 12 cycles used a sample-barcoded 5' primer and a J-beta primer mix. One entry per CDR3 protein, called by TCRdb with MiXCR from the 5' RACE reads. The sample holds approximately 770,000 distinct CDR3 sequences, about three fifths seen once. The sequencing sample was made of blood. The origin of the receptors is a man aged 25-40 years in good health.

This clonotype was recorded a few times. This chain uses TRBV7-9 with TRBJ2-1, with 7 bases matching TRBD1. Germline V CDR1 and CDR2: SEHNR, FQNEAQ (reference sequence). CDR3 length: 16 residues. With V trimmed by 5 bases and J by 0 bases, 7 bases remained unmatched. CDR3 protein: CASSQRRQGSYNEQFF. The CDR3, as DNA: TGTGCCAGCAGCCAACGTAGACAGGGCTCCTACAATGAGCAGTTCTTC.

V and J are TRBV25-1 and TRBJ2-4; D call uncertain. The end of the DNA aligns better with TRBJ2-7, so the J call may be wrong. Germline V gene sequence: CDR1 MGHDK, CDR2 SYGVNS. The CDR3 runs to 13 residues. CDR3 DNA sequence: TGTGCCAGCAGTGAACTCTGGGCCTCCGAGCAGTACTTC. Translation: CASSELWASEQYF.

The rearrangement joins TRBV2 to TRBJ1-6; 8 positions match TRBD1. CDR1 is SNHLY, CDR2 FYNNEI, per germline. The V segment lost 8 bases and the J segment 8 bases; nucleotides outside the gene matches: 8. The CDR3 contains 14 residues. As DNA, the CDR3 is TGTGCCAGCGACTGGACAGGGAGGGATTCACCCCTCCACTTT. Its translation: CASDWTGRDSPLHF.

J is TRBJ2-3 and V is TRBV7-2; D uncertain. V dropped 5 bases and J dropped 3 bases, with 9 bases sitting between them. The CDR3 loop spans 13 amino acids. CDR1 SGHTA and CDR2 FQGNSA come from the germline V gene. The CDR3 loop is CASSVSLTDTQYF. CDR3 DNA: TGTGCCAGCAGCGTAAGTCTGACAGATACGCAGTATTTT.

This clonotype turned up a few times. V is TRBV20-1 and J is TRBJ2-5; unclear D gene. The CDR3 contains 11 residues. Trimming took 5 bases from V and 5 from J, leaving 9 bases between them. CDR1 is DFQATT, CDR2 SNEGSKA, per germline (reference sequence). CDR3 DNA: TGCAGTGCTCAGGAAAGGGAGACCCAGTACTTC. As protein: CSAQERETQYF.

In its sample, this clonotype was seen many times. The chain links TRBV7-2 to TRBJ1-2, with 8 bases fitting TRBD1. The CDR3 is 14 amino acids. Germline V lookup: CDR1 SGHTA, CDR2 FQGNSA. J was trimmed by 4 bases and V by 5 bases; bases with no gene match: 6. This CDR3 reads CASSNRQGSYGYTF. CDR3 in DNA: TGTGCCAGCAGCAACCGACAGGGGAGCTATGGCTACACCTTC.

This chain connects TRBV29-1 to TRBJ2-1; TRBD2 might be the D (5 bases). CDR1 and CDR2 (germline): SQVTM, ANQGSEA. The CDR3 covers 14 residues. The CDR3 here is CSGLPRGREYEQFF. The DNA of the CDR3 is TGCAGTGGACTCCCTCGGGGAAGGGAATATGAGCAGTTCTTC.

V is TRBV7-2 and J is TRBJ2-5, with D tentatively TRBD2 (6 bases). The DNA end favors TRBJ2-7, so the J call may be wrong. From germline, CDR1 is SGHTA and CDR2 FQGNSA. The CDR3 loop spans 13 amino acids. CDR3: CASSLFGGVEQYF. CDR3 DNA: TGTGCCAGCAGCTTATTCGGGGGAGTCGAGCAGTACTTC.

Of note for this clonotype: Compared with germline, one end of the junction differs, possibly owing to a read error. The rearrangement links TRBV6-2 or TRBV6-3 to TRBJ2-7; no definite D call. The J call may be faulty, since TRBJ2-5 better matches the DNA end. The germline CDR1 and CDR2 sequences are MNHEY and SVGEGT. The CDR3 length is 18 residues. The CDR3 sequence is CAGSYSMASLYLVETQYF. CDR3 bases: TGTGCCGGCAGTTACTCGATGGCTTCTCTATACCTAGTGGAGACCCAGTACTTC.

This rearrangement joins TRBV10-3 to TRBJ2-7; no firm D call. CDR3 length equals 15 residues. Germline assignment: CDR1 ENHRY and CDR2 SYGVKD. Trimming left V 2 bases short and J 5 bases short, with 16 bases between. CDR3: CAISESGVESDEQYF. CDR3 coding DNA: TGTGCCATCAGTGAGAGTGGTGTTGAGAGCGACGAGCAGTACTTC.

The CDR3 protein is CASSAENRSSYEQYF. The CDR3 coding sequence is TGTGCCAGCAGCGCGGAAAACAGGAGCTCCTACGAGCAGTACTTC. J is TRBJ2-7 and V is TRBV7-9, with D perhaps matching TRBD1 (5 bases). CDR1 SEHNR and CDR2 FQNEAQ come from the germline V gene (reference sequence). This CDR3 spans 15 amino acids. Trimming removed 5 bases from V and 0 bases from J, with 14 bases in between.

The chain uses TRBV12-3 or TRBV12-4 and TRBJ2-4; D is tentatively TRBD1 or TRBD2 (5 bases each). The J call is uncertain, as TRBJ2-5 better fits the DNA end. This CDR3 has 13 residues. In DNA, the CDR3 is TGTGCCAGCAGTGGGGACGCCCAAGAGACCCAGTACTTC. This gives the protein CASSGDAQETQYF.

The CDR3 loop is CASSVWREGRDNEQYF. In DNA, the CDR3 is TGTGCCAGCAGCGTTTGGCGGGAGGGCCGCGACAATGAGCAGTACTTC. The chain carries TRBV28 and TRBJ2-1, with 9 nucleotides matching TRBD2. The J call could be wrong; TRBJ2-7 is a better fit for the DNA end. Germline V gives CDR1 MDHEN, CDR2 SYDVKM. The CDR3 runs 16 residues.

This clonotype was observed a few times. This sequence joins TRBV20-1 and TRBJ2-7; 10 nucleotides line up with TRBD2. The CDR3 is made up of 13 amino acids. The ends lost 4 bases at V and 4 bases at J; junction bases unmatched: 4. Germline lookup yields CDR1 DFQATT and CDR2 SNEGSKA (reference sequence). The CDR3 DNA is TGCAGTGCTACCGGGACTAGCGTGTACGAGCAGTACTTC. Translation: CSATGTSVYEQYF.

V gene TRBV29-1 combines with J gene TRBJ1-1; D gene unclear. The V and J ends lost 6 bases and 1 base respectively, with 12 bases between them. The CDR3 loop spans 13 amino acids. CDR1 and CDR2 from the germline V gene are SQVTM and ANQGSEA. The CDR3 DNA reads TGCAGCGTGGTGGGAGTAAAGAACACTGAAGCTTTCTTT. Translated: CSVVGVKNTEAFF.

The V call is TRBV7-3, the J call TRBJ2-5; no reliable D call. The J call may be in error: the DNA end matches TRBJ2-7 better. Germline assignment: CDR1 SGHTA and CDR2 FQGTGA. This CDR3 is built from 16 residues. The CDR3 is CASSPSGVAPAYEQYF. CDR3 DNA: TGTGCCAGCAGCCCAAGTGGGGTAGCTCCTGCCTACGAGCAGTACTTC.

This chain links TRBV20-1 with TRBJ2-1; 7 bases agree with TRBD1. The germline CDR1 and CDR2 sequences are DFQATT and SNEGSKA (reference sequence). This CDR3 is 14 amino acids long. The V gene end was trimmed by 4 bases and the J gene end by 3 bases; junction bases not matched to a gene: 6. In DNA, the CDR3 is TGCAGTGCTATAACAGGGGATAACTACAATGAGCAGTTCTTC. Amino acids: CSAITGDNYNEQFF.